This T cell receptor (beta chain) was identified in a study of CD8+ T cells in alopecia areata. Study outcomes and limitations: Whereas mice showed it more clearly, TCR sharing across patients was murkier, possibly because of HLA. Relative to normal scalp, lesional scalp, especially alopecia totalis/universalis, showed higher clonality.

Separation by sorting yielded CD4+ and CD8+ T cells from PBMCs. The CDR3 extends over 15 amino acids. The germline V gene has CDR1 MNHEY and CDR2 SVGAGI. J gave up 2 bases and V 2 bases, and 4 bases lay outside the gene matches. As to this clone: Its antigen is still unknown.

RNA, once extracted, was reverse transcribed into cDNA for use as the sequencing template. Profiled with immunoSEQ multiplex PCR; TCRdb holds only in-frame clones, not every one. This sample has 200,000 to 250,000 clones, with roughly 56% found just once. This chain uses TRBV6-5 with TRBJ2-5, with 8 bases fitting TRBD2. Sample: CD8+ T cells sorted from blood. The sequence came from a human donor in good health. This chain's CDR3 is CASSYVAGSQETQYF. The CDR3 DNA follows: TGTGCCAGCAGTTACGTAGCGGGGTCTCAAGAGACCCAGTACTTC.